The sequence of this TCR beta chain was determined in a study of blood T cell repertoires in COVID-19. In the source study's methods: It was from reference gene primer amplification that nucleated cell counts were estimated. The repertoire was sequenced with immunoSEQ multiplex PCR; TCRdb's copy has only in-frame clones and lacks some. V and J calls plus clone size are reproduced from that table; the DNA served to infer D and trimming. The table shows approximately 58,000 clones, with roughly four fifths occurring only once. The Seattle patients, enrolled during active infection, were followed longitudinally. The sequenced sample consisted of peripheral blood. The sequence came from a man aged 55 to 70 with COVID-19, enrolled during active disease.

The DNA for the CDR3 is TGTGCCAGCAGCGCCTGGGACAGGGGGAGCTCCTACGAGCAGTACTTC. Its translation is CASSAWDRGSSYEQYF. The chain combines TRBV7-9 with TRBJ2-7, with 11 bases fitting TRBD1. V lost 5 bases, J lost 0 bases, and 6 bases stayed unmatched. The CDR3 covers 16 residues. The germline gives CDR1 SEHNR, CDR2 FQNEAQ (reference sequence).